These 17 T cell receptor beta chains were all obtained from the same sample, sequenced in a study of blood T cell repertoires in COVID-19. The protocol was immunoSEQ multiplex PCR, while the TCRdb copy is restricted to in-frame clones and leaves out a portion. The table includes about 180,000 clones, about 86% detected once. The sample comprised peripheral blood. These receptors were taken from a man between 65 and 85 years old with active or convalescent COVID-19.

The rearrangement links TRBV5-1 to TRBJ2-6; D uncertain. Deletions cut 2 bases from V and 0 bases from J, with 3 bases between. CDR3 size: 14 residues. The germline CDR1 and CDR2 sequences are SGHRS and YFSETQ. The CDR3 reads CASSFYSGANVLTF. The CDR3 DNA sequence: TGCGCCAGCAGCTTTTACTCTGGGGCCAACGTCCTGACTTTC.

CDR3 in DNA: TGTGCCTGGAACAGGGACTCCTACAATGAGCAGTTCTTC. Protein: CAWNRDSYNEQFF. V is TRBV30 and J is TRBJ2-1, with D perhaps TRBD1 (6 bases). The V gene's germline CDR1 is GTSNPN and CDR2 SVGIG (reference sequence). This CDR3 spans 13 amino acids. The V end lost 4 bases, the J end lost 0 bases, and 7 bases lay between the germline ends.

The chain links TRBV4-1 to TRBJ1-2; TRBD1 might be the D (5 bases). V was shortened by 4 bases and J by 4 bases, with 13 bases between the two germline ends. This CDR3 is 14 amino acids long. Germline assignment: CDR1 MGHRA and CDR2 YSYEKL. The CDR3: CASSPTVRVYGYTF. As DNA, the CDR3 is TGCGCCAGCAGCCCCACGGTCAGGGTCTATGGCTACACCTTC.

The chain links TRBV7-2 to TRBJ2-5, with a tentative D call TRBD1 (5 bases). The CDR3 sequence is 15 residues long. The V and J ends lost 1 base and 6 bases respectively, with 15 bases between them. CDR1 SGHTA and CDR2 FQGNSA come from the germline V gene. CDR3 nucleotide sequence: TGTGCCAGCAGCTTAGATCCAGGGTCCTTACAGACCCAGTACTTC. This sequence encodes CASSLDPGSLQTQYF.

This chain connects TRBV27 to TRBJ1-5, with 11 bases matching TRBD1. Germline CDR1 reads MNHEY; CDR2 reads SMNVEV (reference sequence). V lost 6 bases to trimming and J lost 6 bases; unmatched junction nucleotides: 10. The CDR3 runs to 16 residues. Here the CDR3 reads CASRKGGTGGSQPQHF. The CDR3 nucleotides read TGTGCCAGCAGGAAGGGTGGGACAGGGGGATCTCAGCCCCAGCATTTT.

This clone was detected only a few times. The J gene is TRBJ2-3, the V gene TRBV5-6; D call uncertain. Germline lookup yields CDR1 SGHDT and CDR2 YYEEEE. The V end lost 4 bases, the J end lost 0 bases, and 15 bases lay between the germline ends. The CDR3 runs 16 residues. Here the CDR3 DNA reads TGTGCCAGCAGCCGAGCAGGATACTCGAGCACAGATACGCAGTATTTT. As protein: CASSRAGYSSTDTQYF.

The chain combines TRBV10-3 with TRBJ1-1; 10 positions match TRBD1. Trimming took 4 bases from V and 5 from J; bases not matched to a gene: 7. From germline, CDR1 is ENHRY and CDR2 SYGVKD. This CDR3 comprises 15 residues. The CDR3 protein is CAISGDRGSRTEAFF. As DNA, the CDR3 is TGTGCCATCAGTGGGGACAGGGGATCAAGAACTGAAGCTTTCTTT.

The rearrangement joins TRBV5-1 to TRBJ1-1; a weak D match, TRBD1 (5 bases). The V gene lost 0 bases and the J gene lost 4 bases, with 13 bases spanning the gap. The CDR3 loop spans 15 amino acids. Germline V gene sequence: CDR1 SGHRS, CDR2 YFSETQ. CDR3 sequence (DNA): TGCGCCAGCAGCTTGGCGGGGGGTGGTGGCACTGAAGCTTTCTTT. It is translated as CASSLAGGGGTEAFF. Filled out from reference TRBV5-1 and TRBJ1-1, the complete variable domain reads KAGVTQTPRYLIKTRGQQVTLSCSPISGHRSVSWYQQTPGQGLQFLFEYFSETQRNKGNFPGRFSGRQFSNSRSEMNVSTLELGDSALYLCASSLAGGGGTEAFFGQGTRLTVV.

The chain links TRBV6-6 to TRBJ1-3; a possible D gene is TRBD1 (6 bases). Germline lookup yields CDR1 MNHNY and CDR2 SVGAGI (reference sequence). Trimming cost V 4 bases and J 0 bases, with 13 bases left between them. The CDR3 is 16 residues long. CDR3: CASSSNPTGSGNTIYF. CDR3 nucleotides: TGTGCCAGCAGTTCAAACCCGACAGGCTCTGGAAACACCATATATTTT.

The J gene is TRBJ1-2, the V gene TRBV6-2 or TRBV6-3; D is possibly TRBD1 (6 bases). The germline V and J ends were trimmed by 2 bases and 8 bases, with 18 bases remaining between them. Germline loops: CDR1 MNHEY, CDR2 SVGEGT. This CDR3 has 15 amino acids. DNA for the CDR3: TGTGCCAGCAGTTACCAGGGGACACAAGTCCACGGCTACACCTTC. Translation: CASSYQGTQVHGYTF.

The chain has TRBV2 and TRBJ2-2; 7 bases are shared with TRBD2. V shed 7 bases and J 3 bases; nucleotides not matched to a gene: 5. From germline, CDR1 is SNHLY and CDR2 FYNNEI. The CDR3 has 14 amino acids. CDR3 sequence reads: CASIGTTYTGELFF. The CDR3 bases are TGTGCCAGCATCGGGACTACCTACACCGGGGAGCTGTTTTTT.

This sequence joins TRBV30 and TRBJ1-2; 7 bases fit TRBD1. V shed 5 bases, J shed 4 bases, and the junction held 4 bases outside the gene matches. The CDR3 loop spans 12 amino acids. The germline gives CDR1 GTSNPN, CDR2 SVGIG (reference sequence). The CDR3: CAWGDSPYGYTF. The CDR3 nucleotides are TGTGCCTGGGGGGACAGTCCCTATGGCTACACCTTC.

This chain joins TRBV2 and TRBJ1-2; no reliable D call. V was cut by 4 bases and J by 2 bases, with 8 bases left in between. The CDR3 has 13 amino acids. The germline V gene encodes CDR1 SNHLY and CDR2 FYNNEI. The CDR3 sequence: CASSGGPNYGYTF. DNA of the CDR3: TGTGCCAGCAGTGGAGGCCCCAACTATGGCTACACCTTC.

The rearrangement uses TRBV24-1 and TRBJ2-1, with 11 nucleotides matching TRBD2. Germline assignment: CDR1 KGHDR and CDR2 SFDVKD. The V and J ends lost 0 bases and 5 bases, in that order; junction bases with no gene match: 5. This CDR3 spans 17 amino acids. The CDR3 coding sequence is TGTGCCACCAGTGATTTGGACGGGACTAGCGGACACAATGAGCAGTTCTTC. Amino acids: CATSDLDGTSGHNEQFF.

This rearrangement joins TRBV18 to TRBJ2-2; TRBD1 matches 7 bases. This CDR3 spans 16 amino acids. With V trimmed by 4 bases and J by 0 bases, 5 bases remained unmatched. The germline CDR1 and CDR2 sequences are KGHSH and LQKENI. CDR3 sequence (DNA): TGTGCCAGCTCACAGCAGACAGGGACGAACACCGGGGAGCTGTTTTTT. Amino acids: CASSQQTGTNTGELFF.

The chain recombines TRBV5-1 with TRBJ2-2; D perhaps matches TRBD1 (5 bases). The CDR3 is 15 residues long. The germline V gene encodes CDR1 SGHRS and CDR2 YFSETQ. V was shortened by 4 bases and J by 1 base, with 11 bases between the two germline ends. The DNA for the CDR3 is TGCGCCAGCAGCCTACTACAGGTGAACACCGGGGAGCTGTTTTTT. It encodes CASSLLQVNTGELFF.

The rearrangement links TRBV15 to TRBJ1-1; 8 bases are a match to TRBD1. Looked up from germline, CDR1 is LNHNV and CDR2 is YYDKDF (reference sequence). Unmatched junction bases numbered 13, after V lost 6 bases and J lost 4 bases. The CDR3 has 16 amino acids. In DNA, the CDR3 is TGTGCCACCAGGCCAGGGGGCGACTTGGTGGGCACTGAAGCTTTCTTT. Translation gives CATRPGGDLVGTEAFF.